These 10 T cell receptor beta chains came from one sample sequenced in a study of T cell responses to AZD1222 COVID-19 vaccine. Using immunoSEQ multiplex PCR, the repertoire was profiled, and TCRdb retains in-frame clones only, with some absent. The table has tens of thousands of clones, more than 75% seen once. This specimen was peripheral blood, taken on day 0 of MenACWY control vaccination. Every receptor here comes from an adult in good health.

V gene TRBV18 combines with J gene TRBJ1-1; maybe TRBD1 (5 bases). CDR1 and CDR2 (germline): KGHSH, LQKENI. The CDR3 is 15 amino acids. V lost 3 bases and J 1 base, leaving 12 bases between the germline ends. The CDR3 coding sequence is TGTGCCAGCTCACCGGCGGGGAGGGGGAACACTGAAGCTTTCTTT. This codes for CASSPAGRGNTEAFF.

The chain combines TRBV12-5 with TRBJ2-4, with D unclear. Germline CDR1 reads LGHNT; CDR2 reads FRNRAP. V was cut by 4 bases and J by 0 bases, with 19 bases left in between. The CDR3 loop spans 18 amino acids. CDR3 region: CASGWVRRQSLAKNIQYF. The CDR3 region has the DNA TGTGCTAGTGGTTGGGTACGGAGACAATCACTAGCCAAAAACATTCAGTACTTC.

The chain joins TRBV18 to TRBJ2-3, with D uncertain. The germline gives CDR1 KGHSH, CDR2 LQKENI. The CDR3 sequence is 15 residues long. The V and J ends lost 3 bases and 0 bases respectively, with 10 bases between them. The CDR3 coding sequence is TGTGCCAGCTCACCGGCCAGGCGCAGCACAGATACGCAGTATTTT. Translating gives CASSPARRSTDTQYF.

The chain carries TRBV6-5 and TRBJ2-3; D may be TRBD2 (5 bases). The germline gives CDR1 MNHEY, CDR2 SVGAGI. The V end was cut by 10 bases, the J end by 0 bases, with 11 bases between. CDR3 length: 13 amino acids. CDR3 region: CATRTYSTDTQYF. DNA of the CDR3: TGTGCCACCCGGACTTACAGCACAGATACGCAGTATTTT.

This clone was seen just once. This chain uses TRBV15 with TRBJ2-1, with D unresolved. Per the germline V gene, CDR1 is LNHNV and CDR2 is YYDKDF (reference sequence). The CDR3 totals 16 residues. V was shortened by 3 bases and J by 1 base, with 13 bases between the two germline ends. CDR3 nucleotides: TGTGCCACCAGCAGGATAAGGGCAGGATCCTACAATGAGCAGTTCTTC. Amino acid sequence: CATSRIRAGSYNEQFF.

The V gene is TRBV9, the J gene TRBJ2-2; D might be TRBD1 or TRBD2, each matching 5 bases. CDR1 and CDR2 (germline): SGDLS, YYNGEE. This CDR3 region has 17 residues. Trimming removed 2 bases from V and 4 bases from J, with 18 bases in between. CDR3 sequence: CASSVRDGVLGTGELFF. The CDR3 DNA is TGTGCCAGCAGCGTCCGGGACGGTGTATTGGGCACCGGGGAGCTGTTTTTT.

The V and J genes are TRBV12-5 and TRBJ1-2; TRBD1 agrees at 7 bases. The junction had 2 bases not matched to a gene; V was cut back by 1 base and J by 6 bases. The germline V gene has CDR1 LGHNT and CDR2 FRNRAP. The CDR3 has 13 amino acids. For the CDR3, the DNA is TGTGCTAGTGGTTTGGGGACAGGCGATGGCTACACCTTC. This translates into CASGLGTGDGYTF.

V is TRBV19 and J is TRBJ1-3, with D possibly being TRBD1 (6 bases). Germline V gives CDR1 LNHDA, CDR2 SQIVND (reference sequence). V gave up 6 bases and J gave up 2 bases, with 14 bases separating them. The CDR3 loop spans 15 amino acids. CDR3 nucleotides: TGTGCCAGTAGCCCGACAGGAAGCCCTGGAAACACCATATATTTT. Protein: CASSPTGSPGNTIYF.

The chain employs TRBV3-1 (or the pseudogene TRBV3-2) and TRBJ1-2, with a tentative D call TRBD1 (5 bases). Germline V gene lookup returns CDR1 LGHDT and CDR2 YNNKEL (reference sequence). This CDR3 region has 15 residues. Trimming removed 0 bases at V and 5 bases at J, with 13 bases between. CDR3 residues: CASSQERDGPYGYTF. The CDR3 coding sequence is TGTGCCAGCAGCCAAGAACGGGACGGACCATATGGCTACACCTTC.

The rearrangement links TRBV7-2 to TRBJ2-1; tentatively, D is TRBD2 (6 bases). Germline V gene lookup returns CDR1 SGHTA and CDR2 FQGNSA. The CDR3 is made up of 14 amino acids. Trimming took off 3 bases at V and 4 bases at J, with 10 bases between the two ends. CDR3 region: CASSLVGGYNEQFF. For the CDR3, the DNA is TGTGCCAGCAGCTTGGTGGGGGGTTACAATGAGCAGTTCTTC.